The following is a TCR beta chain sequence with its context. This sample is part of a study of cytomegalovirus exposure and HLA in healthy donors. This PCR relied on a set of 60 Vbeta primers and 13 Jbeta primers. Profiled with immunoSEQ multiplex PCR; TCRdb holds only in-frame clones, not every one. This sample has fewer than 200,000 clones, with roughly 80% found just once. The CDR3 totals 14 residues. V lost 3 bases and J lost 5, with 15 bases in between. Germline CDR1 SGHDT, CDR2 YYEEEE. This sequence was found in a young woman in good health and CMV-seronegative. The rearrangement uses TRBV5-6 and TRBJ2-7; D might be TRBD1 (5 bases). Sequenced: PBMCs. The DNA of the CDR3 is TGTGCCAGCAGCTCGATCCTACAGGTAAACGAGCAGTACTTC. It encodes CASSSILQVNEQYF.